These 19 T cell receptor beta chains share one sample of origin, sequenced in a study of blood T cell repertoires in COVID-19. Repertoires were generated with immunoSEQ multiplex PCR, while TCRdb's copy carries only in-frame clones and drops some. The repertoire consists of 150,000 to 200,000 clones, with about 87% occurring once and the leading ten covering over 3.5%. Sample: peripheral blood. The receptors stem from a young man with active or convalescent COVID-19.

Written as DNA, the CDR3 is TGTGCCAGTATAGCGTCGAGCTCCTATAATTCACCCCTCCACTTT. It specifies CASIASSSYNSPLHF. The chain joins TRBV19 to TRBJ1-6; D is undetermined. CDR3 length equals 15 residues. Germline V lookup: CDR1 LNHDA, CDR2 SQIVND (reference sequence). Trimming left V 7 bases short and J 0 bases short, with 10 bases between.

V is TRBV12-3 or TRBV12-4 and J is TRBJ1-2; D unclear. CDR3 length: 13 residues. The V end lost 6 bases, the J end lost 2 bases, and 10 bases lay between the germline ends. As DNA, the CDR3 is TGTGCCAGCAGCCCAATAGAGAACTATGGCTACACCTTC. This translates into CASSPIENYGYTF.

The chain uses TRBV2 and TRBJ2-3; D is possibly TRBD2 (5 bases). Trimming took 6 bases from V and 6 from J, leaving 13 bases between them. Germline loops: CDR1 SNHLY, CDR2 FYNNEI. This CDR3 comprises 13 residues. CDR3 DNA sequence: TGTGCCAGCAGGCCCTTGAGGGAGGATACGCAGTATTTT. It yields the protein CASRPLREDTQYF.

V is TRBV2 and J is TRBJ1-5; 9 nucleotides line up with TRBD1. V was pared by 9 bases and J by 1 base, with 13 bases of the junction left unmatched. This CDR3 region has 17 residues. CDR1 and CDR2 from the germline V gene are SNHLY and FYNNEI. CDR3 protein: CASEPGQGTWSNQPQHF. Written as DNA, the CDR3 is TGTGCCAGTGAGCCGGGACAGGGCACCTGGAGCAATCAGCCCCAGCATTTT.

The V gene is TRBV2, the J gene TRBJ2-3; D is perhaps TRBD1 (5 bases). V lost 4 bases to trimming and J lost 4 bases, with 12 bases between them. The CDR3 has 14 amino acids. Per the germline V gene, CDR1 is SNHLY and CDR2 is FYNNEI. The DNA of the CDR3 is TGTGCCAGCAGTGCCAGGGCATGGGCAGATACGCAGTATTTT. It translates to CASSARAWADTQYF.

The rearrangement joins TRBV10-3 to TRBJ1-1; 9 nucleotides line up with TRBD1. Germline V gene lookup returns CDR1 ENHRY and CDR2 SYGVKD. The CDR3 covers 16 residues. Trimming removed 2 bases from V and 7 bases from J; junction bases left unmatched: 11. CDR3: CAISEGSGTGTYEAFF. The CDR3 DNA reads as TGTGCCATCAGTGAGGGTTCCGGGACAGGGACGTATGAAGCTTTCTTT.

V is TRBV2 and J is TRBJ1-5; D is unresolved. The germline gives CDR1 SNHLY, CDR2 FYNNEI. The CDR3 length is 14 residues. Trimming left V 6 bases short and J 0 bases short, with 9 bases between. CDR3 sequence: CASRAPASNQPQHF. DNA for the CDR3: TGTGCCAGCAGAGCCCCTGCTAGCAATCAGCCCCAGCATTTT.

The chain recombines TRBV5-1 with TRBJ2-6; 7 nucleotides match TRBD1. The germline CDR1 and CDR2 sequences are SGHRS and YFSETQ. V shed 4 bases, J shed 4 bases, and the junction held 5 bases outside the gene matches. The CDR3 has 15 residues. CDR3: CASSNTGAGANVLTF. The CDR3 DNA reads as TGCGCCAGCAGCAACACAGGGGCCGGGGCCAACGTCCTGACTTTC.

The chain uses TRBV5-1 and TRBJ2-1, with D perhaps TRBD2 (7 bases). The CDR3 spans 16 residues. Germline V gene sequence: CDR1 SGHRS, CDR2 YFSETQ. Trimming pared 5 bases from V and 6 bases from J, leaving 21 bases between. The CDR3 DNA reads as TGCGCCAGCAGTACCTTACAGGGCGGGGGCACCAATGAGCAGTTCTTC. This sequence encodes CASSTLQGGGTNEQFF.

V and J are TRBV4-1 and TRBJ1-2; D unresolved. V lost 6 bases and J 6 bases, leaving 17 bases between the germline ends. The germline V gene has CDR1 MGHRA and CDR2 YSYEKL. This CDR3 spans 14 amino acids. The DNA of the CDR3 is TGCGCCAGCAGGCCCCTATACGCCGCGGATGGCTACACCTTC. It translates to CASRPLYAADGYTF.

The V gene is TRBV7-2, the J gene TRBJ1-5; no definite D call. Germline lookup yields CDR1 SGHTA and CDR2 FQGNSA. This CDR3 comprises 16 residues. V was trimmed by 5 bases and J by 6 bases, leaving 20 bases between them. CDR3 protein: CASSPMSGEVGQPQHF. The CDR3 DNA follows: TGTGCCAGCAGCCCGATGTCCGGGGAAGTAGGTCAGCCCCAGCATTTT.

CDR3 sequence: CASSKEPTDTQYF. In DNA, the CDR3 is TGCGCCAGCAGCAAGGAGCCCACAGATACGCAGTATTTT. V usage is TRBV5-1 and J usage is TRBJ2-3; the D is unclear. This CDR3 has 13 amino acids. The ends were cut back, 4 bases at V and 2 bases at J, with 8 bases in the middle. Germline V gene lookup returns CDR1 SGHRS and CDR2 YFSETQ.

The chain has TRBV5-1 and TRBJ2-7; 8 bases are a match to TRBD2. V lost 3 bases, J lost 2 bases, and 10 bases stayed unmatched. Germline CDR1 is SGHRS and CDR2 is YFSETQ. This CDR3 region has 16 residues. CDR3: CASSSAQTSETYEQYF. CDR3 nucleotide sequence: TGCGCCAGCAGCTCCGCCCAGACTAGCGAGACCTACGAGCAGTACTTC.

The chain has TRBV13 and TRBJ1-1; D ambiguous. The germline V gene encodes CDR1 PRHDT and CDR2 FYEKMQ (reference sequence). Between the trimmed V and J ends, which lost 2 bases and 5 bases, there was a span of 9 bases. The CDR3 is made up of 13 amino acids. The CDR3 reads CASSLLGFTEAFF. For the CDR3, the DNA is TGTGCCAGCAGCTTACTAGGATTTACTGAAGCTTTCTTT. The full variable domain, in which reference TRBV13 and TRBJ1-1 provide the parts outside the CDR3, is AAGVIQSPRHLIKEKRETATLKCYPIPRHDTVYWYQQGPGQDPQFLISFYEKMQSDKGSIPDRFSAQQFSDYHSELNMSSLELGDSALYFCASSLLGFTEAFFGQGTRLTVV.

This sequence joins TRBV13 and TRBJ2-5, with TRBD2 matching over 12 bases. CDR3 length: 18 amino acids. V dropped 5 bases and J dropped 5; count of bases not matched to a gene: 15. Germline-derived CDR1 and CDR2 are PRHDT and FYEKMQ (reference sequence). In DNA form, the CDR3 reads TGTGCCAGCAGCCCGCCGTCGCTAGCGGGGGGGGCTTGGGAGACCCAGTACTTC. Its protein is CASSPPSLAGGAWETQYF.

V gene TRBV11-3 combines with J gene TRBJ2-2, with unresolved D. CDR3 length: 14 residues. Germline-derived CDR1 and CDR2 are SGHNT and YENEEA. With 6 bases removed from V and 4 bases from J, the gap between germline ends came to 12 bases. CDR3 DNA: TGTGCCAGCAGGCGTCCTGAGTTCACCGGGGAGCTGTTTTTT. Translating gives CASRRPEFTGELFF.

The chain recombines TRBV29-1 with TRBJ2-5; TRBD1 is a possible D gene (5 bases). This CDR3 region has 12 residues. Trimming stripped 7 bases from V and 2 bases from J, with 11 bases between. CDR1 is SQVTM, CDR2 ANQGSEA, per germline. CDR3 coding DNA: TGCAGCGCCTCCCAGGGTCAAGAGACCCAGTACTTC. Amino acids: CSASQGQETQYF.

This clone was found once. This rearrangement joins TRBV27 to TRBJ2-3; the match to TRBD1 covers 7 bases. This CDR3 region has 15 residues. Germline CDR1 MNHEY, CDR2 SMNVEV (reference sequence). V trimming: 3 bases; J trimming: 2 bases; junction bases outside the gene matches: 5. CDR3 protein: CASSLVQGITDTQYF. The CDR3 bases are TGTGCCAGCAGTTTGGTACAGGGGATCACAGATACGCAGTATTTT.

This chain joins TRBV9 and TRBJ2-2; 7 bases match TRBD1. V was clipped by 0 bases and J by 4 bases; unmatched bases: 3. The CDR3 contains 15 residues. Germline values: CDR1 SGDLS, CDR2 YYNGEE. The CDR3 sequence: CASSVETGLTGELFF. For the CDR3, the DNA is TGTGCCAGCAGCGTAGAGACAGGGCTCACCGGGGAGCTGTTTTTT.